The next 21 T cell receptor beta chains were all read from a single sample in a study of blood T cell repertoires in COVID-19. Method: immunoSEQ multiplex PCR; TCRdb's copy keeps in-frame clones and lacks some. The repertoire holds 330,000 or so clones, with about nine tenths as singletons. Sample: PBMCs or T cells enriched from blood (not recorded which). These receptors all come from a woman in her 30s who had been exposed to COVID-19.

The chain joins TRBV28 to TRBJ1-4; D might be TRBD1 (6 bases). Trimming left V 6 bases short and J 7 bases short, with 18 bases between. Germline lookup yields CDR1 MDHEN and CDR2 SYDVKM. This CDR3 has 15 amino acids. CDR3 sequence (DNA): TGTGCCAGCAGGGGGTCAGGGGCGTTTGTTGAAAAACTGTTTTTT. It codes for CASRGSGAFVEKLFF.

This clone was counted between two and nine times. The V gene is TRBV5-8, the J gene TRBJ1-1; D is unresolved. V lost 2 bases to trimming and J lost 5 bases, with 16 bases between them. Germline CDR1 SGHTS, CDR2 YDEGEE. The CDR3 has 15 residues. The CDR3 sequence is CASSFYRGAGTEAFF. As DNA, the CDR3 is TGTGCCAGCAGCTTTTACCGGGGAGCAGGAACTGAAGCTTTCTTT.

The rearrangement links TRBV27 to TRBJ1-2, with D possibly matching TRBD1 (5 bases). V was cut by 3 bases and J by 1 base, with 9 bases left in between. CDR1 MNHEY and CDR2 SMNVEV come from the germline V gene (reference sequence). The CDR3 has 14 residues. CDR3 residues: CASSFRGGNYGYTF. Here the CDR3 DNA reads TGTGCCAGCAGTTTTCGGGGGGGTAACTATGGCTACACCTTC.

The chain is built from TRBV10-3 and TRBJ2-5; D possibly corresponds to TRBD2 (5 bases). Trimming cost V 4 bases and J 2 bases, with 8 bases left between them. Germline V lookup: CDR1 ENHRY, CDR2 SYGVKD. CDR3 size: 13 residues. CDR3 nucleotide sequence: TGTGCCATCAGTGTGGACTGGCAAGAGACCCAGTACTTC. This encodes CAISVDWQETQYF.

The gene calls are TRBV28 and TRBJ1-5; possible D gene TRBD1, 6 bases. The V gene's germline CDR1 is MDHEN and CDR2 SYDVKM. The CDR3 runs 19 residues. V was cut by 3 bases and J by 0 bases, with 21 bases left in between. The CDR3, as DNA: TGTGCCAGCAGTTTGACAGGTGGCGTTACGGGGTATAGCAATCAGCCCCAGCATTTT. This translates into CASSLTGGVTGYSNQPQHF.

DNA for the CDR3: TGTGCCAGCACAGGTCGGGAATCCAGGAGGGCCTACGAGCAGTACTTC. Encoded protein: CASTGRESRRAYEQYF. This chain uses TRBV2 with TRBJ2-7, with a possible D match to TRBD2 (6 bases). Germline V gives CDR1 SNHLY, CDR2 FYNNEI. Trimming removed 7 bases from V and 2 bases from J, with 21 bases in between. CDR3 size: 16 residues.

The CDR3 protein is CASKRQGVKDTEAFF. The CDR3 DNA follows: TGTGCCAGTAAGAGACAGGGGGTAAAGGACACTGAAGCTTTCTTT. The chain has TRBV19 and TRBJ1-1; 9 bases are a match to TRBD1. The CDR3 totals 15 residues. Germline lookup yields CDR1 LNHDA and CDR2 SQIVND (reference sequence). The trim removed 7 bases at V and 3 bases at J, leaving 9 bases unmatched.

The chain has TRBV27 and TRBJ2-7, with D perhaps TRBD2 (6 bases). In germline, CDR1 is MNHEY, CDR2 SMNVEV (reference sequence). V lost 5 bases and J lost 6, with 20 bases in between. The CDR3 length is 15 residues. This chain's CDR3 is CASSPMRGGGVEQYF. The CDR3 DNA reads as TGTGCCAGCAGTCCTATGAGAGGAGGAGGGGTCGAGCAGTACTTC.

The chain uses TRBV12-3 or TRBV12-4 and TRBJ1-5; D may be TRBD1 (5 bases). CDR3 length: 13 amino acids. V was clipped by 7 bases and J by 2 bases, with 9 bases between them. The CDR3 spells CASNDRGNQPQHF. In DNA form, the CDR3 reads TGTGCCAGCAACGACAGAGGCAATCAGCCCCAGCATTTT.

CDR3 protein: CASSLSHAPMNTEAFF. The CDR3 coding sequence is TGCGCCAGCAGCTTATCGCATGCCCCTATGAACACTGAAGCTTTCTTT. The chain employs TRBV5-1 and TRBJ1-1; D call uncertain. The CDR3 is made up of 16 amino acids. Looked up from germline, CDR1 is SGHRS and CDR2 is YFSETQ. The V and J ends lost 2 bases and 0 bases respectively, with 14 bases between them.

The chain is built from TRBV29-1 and TRBJ1-1, with D possibly matching TRBD1 (5 bases). Germline V gene lookup returns CDR1 SQVTM and CDR2 ANQGSEA. The ends were cut back, 5 bases at V and 1 base at J, with 11 bases in the middle. The CDR3 extends over 13 amino acids. The CDR3 sequence: CSVPGWRNTEAFF. CDR3 coding DNA: TGCAGCGTTCCAGGGTGGAGGAACACTGAAGCTTTCTTT. Filled out from reference TRBV29-1 and TRBJ1-1, the complete variable domain reads SAVISQKPSRDICQRGTSLTIQCQVDSQVTMMFWYRQQPGQSLTLIATANQGSEATYESGFVIDKFPISRPNLTFSTLTVSNMSPEDSSIYLCSVPGWRNTEAFFGQGTRLTVV.

This clone appeared a few times. The gene calls are TRBV16 and TRBJ2-7; 7 bases map to TRBD1. The CDR3 contains 15 residues. Germline assignment: CDR1 KGHSY and CDR2 FQNENV. V dropped 6 bases and J dropped 0; count of bases not matched to a gene: 8. The CDR3 coding sequence is TGTGCCAGCAGTACACCGGGACAGAGCTCCTACGAGCAGTACTTC. Its protein product is CASSTPGQSSYEQYF.

The J gene is TRBJ1-3, the V gene TRBV5-1; 12 nucleotides line up with TRBD1. J lost 0 bases, V lost 0 bases, and 13 bases had no gene match. This CDR3 has 21 amino acids. Germline V gives CDR1 SGHRS, CDR2 YFSETQ. This CDR3 is CASSLDLTGQGAQSSGNTIYF. In nucleotides, the CDR3 is TGCGCCAGCAGCTTGGACCTTACGGGACAGGGGGCTCAGAGCTCTGGAAACACCATATATTTT.

This chain uses TRBV28 with TRBJ2-3; 10 positions match TRBD2. The CDR3 spans 16 residues. CDR1 is MDHEN, CDR2 SYDVKM, per germline. V lost 6 bases and J lost 3; bases outside the gene matches: 9. The CDR3 loop reads CASSLFLAGVTDTQYF. The CDR3 DNA follows: TGTGCCAGCAGCCTGTTCCTAGCGGGAGTTACAGATACGCAGTATTTT.

This clone was observed once. The chain combines TRBV30 with TRBJ2-1; TRBD1 matches 7 bases. The CDR3 runs 12 residues. J gave up 12 bases and V 4 bases, and 9 bases lay outside the gene matches. CDR1 is GTSNPN, CDR2 SVGIG, per germline (reference sequence). CDR3 residues: CAWTPPGGRQFF. Here the CDR3 DNA reads TGTGCCTGGACCCCCCCAGGGGGAAGGCAGTTCTTC.

The chain uses TRBV19 and TRBJ2-3; 7 nucleotides line up with TRBD1. Germline CDR1 is LNHDA and CDR2 is SQIVND (reference sequence). The CDR3 sequence is 15 residues long. Germline trimming cut 3 bases from V and 0 bases from J; bases unmatched to any gene: 3. The CDR3, as DNA: TGTGCCAGTAGTATCAGGGGACAGAGCACAGATACGCAGTATTTT. Amino acid sequence: CASSIRGQSTDTQYF.

V is TRBV28 and J is TRBJ1-1; D remains ambiguous. CDR1 is MDHEN and CDR2 is SYDVKM in the germline V gene. Trimming took 5 bases from V and 10 from J, leaving 17 bases between them. The CDR3 covers 13 residues. CDR3 in amino acids: CASSPALTATAFF. The CDR3 region has the DNA TGTGCCAGCAGTCCTGCCCTCACTGCTACAGCTTTCTTT.

V and J are TRBV24-1 and TRBJ2-7; 9 bases agree with TRBD2. Per the germline V gene, CDR1 is KGHDR and CDR2 is SFDVKD. The length of the CDR3 is 18 residues. Germline trimming cut 7 bases from V and 4 bases from J; bases unmatched to any gene: 19. DNA for the CDR3: TGTGCCACCAGGGCGGGGGGGGGAGCCGGCCTCCAAAATTACGAGCAGTACTTC. This codes for CATRAGGGAGLQNYEQYF.

The rearrangement links TRBV6-5 to TRBJ2-7, with 8 bases aligning to TRBD1. Germline V gene data show CDR1 as MNHEY and CDR2 as SVGAGI. The ends lost 2 bases at V and 4 bases at J; junction bases unmatched: 10. The CDR3 spans 16 residues. The CDR3 loop is CASSYGSSGQAYEQYF. The CDR3 DNA reads as TGTGCCAGCAGTTACGGTTCCTCGGGACAGGCTTACGAGCAGTACTTC.

This clone occurred once. V is TRBV7-8 and J is TRBJ2-3; 7 positions agree with TRBD2. J lost 0 bases, V lost 5 bases, and 14 bases had no gene match. Germline CDR1 SGHVS, CDR2 FQNEAQ. The CDR3 consists of 18 residues. The DNA of the CDR3 is TGTGCCAGCAGCCCTAGGCCCCGGGTTAGCGGGAGCACAGATACGCAGTATTTT. This encodes CASSPRPRVSGSTDTQYF.

This chain uses TRBV7-3 with TRBJ2-5, with a possible D match to TRBD2 (6 bases). The CDR3 consists of 16 residues. The germline V and J ends were trimmed by 5 bases and 0 bases, with 16 bases remaining between them. Germline V gene data show CDR1 as SGHTA and CDR2 as FQGTGA. DNA of the CDR3: TGTGCCAGCAGCGCTCAGCGCGGGAAATACCAAGAGACCCAGTACTTC. As protein: CASSAQRGKYQETQYF.